The sequence of this T cell receptor (beta chain) was determined in a study of blood T cell repertoires in COVID-19. The overall study: Samples taken during acute and convalescent COVID-19 were collected in the United States, Italy and Spain.

Enrolled through a virtual design, the participants were between about 18 and 100 years of age and came from about two dozen US areas. Participants had their cohort set by participant-reported clinical history. Using immunoSEQ multiplex PCR, the repertoire was profiled, and TCRdb retains in-frame clones only, with some absent. The table shows under 250,000 clones, with 70% to 90% occurring only once. The CDR3 extends over 12 amino acids. This TCR was sampled from a woman aged 50 to 60 with acute COVID-19. The chain joins TRBV12-1 to TRBJ1-5; the table names TRBD1, a call not compared with the DNA. TRBV12-1 is a known pseudogene. Sample: PBMCs or T cells enriched from blood (not recorded which). The CDR3 DNA is TGTGCCAGCAGCTCCAGGGTTCAGCCCCAGCATTTT. Translation gives CASSSRVQPQHF.